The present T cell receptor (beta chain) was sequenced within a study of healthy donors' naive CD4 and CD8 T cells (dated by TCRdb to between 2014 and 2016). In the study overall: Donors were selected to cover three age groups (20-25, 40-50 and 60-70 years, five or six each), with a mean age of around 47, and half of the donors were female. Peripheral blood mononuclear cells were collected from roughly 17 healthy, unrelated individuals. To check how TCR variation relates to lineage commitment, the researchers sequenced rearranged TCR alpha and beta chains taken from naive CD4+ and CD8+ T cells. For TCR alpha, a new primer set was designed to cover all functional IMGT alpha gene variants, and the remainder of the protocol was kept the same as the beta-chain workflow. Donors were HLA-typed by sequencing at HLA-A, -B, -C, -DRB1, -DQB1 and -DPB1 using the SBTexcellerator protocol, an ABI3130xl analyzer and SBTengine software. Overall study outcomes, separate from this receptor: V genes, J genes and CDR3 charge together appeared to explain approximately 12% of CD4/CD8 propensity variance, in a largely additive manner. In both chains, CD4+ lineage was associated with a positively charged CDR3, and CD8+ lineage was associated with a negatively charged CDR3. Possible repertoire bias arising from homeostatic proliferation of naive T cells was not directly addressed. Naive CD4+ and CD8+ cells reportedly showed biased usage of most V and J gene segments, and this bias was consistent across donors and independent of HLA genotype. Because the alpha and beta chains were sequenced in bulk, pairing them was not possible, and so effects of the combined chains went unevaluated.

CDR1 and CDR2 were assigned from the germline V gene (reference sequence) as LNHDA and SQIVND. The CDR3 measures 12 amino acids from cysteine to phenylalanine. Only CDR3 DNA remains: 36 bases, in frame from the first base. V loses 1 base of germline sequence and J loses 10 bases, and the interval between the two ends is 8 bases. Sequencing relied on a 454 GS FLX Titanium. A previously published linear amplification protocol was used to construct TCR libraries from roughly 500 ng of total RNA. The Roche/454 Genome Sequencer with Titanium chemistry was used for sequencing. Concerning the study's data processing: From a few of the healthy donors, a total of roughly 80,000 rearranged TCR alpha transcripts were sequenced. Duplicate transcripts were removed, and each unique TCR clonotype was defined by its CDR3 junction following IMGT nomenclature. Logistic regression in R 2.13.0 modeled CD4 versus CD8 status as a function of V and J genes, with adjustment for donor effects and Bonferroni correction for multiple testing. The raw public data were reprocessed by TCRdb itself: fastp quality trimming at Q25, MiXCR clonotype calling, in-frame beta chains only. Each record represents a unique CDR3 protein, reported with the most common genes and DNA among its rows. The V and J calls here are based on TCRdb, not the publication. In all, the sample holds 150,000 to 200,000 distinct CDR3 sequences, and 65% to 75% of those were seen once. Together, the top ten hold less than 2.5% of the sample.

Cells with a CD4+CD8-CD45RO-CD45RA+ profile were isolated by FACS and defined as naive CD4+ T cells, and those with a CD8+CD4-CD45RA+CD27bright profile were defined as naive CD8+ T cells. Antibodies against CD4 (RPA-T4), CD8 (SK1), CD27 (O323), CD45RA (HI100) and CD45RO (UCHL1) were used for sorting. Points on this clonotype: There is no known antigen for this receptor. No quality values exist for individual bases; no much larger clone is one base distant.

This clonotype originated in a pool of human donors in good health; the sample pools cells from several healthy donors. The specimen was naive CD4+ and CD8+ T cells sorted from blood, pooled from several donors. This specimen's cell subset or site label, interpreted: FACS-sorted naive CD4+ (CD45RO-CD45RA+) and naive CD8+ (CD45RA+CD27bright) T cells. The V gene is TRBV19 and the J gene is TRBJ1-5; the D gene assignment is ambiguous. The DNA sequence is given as TGTGCCAGTAGTATAGCGGACGGTCCCCAGCATTTT. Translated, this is CASSIADGPQHF.